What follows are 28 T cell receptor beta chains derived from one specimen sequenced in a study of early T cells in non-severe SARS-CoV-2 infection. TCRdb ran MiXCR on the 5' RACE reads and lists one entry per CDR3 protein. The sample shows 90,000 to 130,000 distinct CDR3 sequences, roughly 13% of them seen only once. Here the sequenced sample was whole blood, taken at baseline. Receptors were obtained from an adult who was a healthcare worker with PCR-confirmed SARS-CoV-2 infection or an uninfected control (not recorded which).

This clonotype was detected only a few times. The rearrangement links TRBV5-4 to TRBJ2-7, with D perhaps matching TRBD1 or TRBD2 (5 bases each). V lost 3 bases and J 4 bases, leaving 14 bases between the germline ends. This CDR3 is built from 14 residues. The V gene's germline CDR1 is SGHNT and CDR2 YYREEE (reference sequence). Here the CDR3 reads CASSYPGRKYEQYF. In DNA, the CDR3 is TGTGCCAGCAGCTATCCGGGACGTAAGTACGAGCAGTACTTC.

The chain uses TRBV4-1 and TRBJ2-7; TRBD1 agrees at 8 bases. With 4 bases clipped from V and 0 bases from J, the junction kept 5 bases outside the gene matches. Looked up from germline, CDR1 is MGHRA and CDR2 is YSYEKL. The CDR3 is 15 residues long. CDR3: CASSPRTGPSYEQYF. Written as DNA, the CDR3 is TGCGCCAGCAGCCCGCGGACAGGGCCCTCCTACGAGCAGTACTTC.

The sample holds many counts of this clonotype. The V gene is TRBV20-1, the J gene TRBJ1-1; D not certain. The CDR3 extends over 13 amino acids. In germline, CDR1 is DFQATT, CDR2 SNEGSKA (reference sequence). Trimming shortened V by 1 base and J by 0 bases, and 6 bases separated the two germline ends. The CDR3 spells CSARGSVNTEAFF. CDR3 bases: TGCAGTGCTAGAGGCTCCGTGAACACTGAAGCTTTCTTT.

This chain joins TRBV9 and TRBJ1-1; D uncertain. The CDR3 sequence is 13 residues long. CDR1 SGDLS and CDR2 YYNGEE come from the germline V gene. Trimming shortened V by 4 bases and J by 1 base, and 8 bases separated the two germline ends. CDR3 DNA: TGTGCCAGCAGCCAGACATCGAACACTGAAGCTTTCTTT. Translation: CASSQTSNTEAFF.

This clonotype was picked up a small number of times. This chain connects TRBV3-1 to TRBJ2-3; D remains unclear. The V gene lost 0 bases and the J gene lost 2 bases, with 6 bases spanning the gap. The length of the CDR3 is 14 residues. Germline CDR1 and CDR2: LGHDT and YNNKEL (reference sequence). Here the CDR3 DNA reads TGTGCCAGCAGCCAAGATTTAACCACAGATACGCAGTATTTT. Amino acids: CASSQDLTTDTQYF.

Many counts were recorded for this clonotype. The CDR3 nucleotides are TGTGCCAGCAGCCCGGGACTATCGAACACCGGGGAGCTGTTTTTT. It yields the protein CASSPGLSNTGELFF. This rearrangement joins TRBV7-8 to TRBJ2-2; 7 nucleotides match TRBD2. V was pared by 5 bases and J by 0 bases, with 3 bases of the junction left unmatched. The CDR3 extends over 15 amino acids. CDR1 is SGHVS and CDR2 is FQNEAQ in the germline V gene. Together with reference TRBV7-8 and TRBJ2-2, the CDR3 gives the full variable domain: GAGVSQSPRYKVAKRGQDVALRCDPISGHVSLFWYQQALGQGPEFLTYFQNEAQLDKSGLPSDRFFAERPEGSVSTLKIQRTQQEDSAVYLCASSPGLSNTGELFFGEGSRLTVL.

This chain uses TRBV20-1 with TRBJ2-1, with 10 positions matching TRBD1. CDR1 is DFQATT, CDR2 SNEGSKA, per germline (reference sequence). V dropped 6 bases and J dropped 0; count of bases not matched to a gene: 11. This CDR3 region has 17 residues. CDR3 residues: CSAFPGQGFSSYNEQFF. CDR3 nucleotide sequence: TGCAGTGCCTTCCCGGGACAGGGGTTTAGCTCCTACAATGAGCAGTTCTTC.

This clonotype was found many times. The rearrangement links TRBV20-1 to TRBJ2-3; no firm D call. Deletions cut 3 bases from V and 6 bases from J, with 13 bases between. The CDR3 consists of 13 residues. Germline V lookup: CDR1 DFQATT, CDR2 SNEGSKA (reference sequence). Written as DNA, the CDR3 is TGCAGTGCTAGGAACAGTAAGATGGATACGCAGTATTTT. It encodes CSARNSKMDTQYF.

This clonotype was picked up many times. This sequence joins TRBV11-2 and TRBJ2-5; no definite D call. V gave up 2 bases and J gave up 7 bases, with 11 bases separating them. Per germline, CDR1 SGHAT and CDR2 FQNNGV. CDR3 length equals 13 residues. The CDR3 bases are TGTGCCAGCAGCTTATCAGGTCCCGTGACCCAGTACTTC. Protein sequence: CASSLSGPVTQYF.

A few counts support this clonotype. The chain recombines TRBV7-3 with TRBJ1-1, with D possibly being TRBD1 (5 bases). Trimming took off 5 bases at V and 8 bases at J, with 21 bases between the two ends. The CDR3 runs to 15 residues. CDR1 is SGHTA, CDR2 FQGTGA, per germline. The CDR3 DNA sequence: TGTGCCAGCAGCCCTCAGGGACCGCTGAGAACGGAAGCTTTCTTT. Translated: CASSPQGPLRTEAFF.

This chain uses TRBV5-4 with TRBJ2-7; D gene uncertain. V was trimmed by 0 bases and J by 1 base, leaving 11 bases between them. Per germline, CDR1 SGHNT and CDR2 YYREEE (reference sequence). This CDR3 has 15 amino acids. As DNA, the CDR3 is TGTGCCAGCAGCTTGGTGCCGGATCCGTCCTACGAGCAGTACTTC. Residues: CASSLVPDPSYEQYF.

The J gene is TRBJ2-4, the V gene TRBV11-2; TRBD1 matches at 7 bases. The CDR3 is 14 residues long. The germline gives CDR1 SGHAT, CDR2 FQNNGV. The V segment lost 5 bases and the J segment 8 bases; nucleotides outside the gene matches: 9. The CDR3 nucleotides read TGTGCCAGCAGCGACAGGGCTGGCGGAGACATTCAGTACTTC. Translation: CASSDRAGGDIQYF. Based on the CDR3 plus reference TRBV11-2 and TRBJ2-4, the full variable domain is EAGVAQSPRYKIIEKRQSVAFWCNPISGHATLYWYQQILGQGPKLLIQFQNNGVVDDSQLPKDRFSAERLKGVDSTLKIQPAKLEDSAVYLCASSDRAGGDIQYFGAGTRLSVL.

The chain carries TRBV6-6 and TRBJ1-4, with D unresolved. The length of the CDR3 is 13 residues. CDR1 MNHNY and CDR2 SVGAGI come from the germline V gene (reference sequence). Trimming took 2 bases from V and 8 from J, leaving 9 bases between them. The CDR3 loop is CASSYRAEEKLFF. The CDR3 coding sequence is TGTGCCAGCAGTTACAGGGCCGAGGAAAAACTGTTTTTT.

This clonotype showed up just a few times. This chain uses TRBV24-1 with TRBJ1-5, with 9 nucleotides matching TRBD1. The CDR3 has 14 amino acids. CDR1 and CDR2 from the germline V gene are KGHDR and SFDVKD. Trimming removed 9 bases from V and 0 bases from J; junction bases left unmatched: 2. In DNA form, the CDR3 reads TGTGCCACCGGGACAGGGTATAGCAATCAGCCCCAGCATTTT. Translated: CATGTGYSNQPQHF.

Written as DNA, the CDR3 is TGCAGCGTTTCCCGGACAGGGAGAGCCTATGGCTACACCTTC. Protein sequence: CSVSRTGRAYGYTF. This rearrangement joins TRBV29-1 to TRBJ1-2; 8 positions match TRBD1. The V and J ends lost 5 bases and 4 bases, in that order; junction bases with no gene match: 9. In germline, CDR1 is SQVTM, CDR2 ANQGSEA. There are 14 residues in the CDR3.

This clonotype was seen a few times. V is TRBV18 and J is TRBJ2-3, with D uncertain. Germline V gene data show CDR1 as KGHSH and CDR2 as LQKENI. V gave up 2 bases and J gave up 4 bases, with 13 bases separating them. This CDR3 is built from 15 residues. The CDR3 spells CASSPFSKAPDTQYF. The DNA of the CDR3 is TGTGCCAGCTCACCATTCTCAAAGGCCCCAGATACGCAGTATTTT.

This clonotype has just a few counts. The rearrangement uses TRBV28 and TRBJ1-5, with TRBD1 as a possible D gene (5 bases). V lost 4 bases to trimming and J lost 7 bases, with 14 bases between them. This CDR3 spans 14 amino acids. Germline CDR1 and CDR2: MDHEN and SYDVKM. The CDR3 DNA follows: TGTGCCAGCAGTTCCTACGGGGGACGGCAGCCCCAGCATTTT. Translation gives CASSSYGGRQPQHF.

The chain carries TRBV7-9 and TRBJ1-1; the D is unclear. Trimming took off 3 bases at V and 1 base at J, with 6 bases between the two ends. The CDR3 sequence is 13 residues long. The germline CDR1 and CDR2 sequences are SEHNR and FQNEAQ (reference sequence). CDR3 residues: CASSLDANTEAFF. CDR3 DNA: TGTGCCAGCAGCTTGGACGCGAACACTGAAGCTTTCTTT.

The CDR3 DNA sequence: TGTGCCAGCAGAGAGGGGCCTTCCACAGATACGCAGTATTTT. This translates into CASREGPSTDTQYF. The chain uses TRBV2 and TRBJ2-3; D is possibly TRBD1 or TRBD2 (5 bases each). Per germline, CDR1 SNHLY and CDR2 FYNNEI. The CDR3 covers 14 residues. The germline V and J ends were trimmed by 6 bases and 2 bases, with 12 bases remaining between them.

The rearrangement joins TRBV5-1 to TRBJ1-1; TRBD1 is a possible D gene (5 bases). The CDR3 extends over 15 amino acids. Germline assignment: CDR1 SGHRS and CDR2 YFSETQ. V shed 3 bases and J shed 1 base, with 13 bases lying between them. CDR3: CASSSITGGNTEAFF. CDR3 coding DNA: TGCGCCAGCAGCTCCATAACAGGCGGGAACACTGAAGCTTTCTTT.

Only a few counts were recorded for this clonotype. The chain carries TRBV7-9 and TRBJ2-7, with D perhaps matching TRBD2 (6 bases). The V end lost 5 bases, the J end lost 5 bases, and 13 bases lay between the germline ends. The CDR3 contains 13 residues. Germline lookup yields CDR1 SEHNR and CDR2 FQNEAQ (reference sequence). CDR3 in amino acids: CASSPGGVHEQYF. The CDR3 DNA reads TGTGCCAGCAGCCCAGGAGGGGTCCACGAGCAGTACTTC.

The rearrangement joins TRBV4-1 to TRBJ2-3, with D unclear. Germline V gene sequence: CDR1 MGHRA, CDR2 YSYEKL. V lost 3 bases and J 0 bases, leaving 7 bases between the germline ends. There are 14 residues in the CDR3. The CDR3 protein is CASSQVQSTDTQYF. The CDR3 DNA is TGCGCCAGCAGCCAGGTTCAAAGCACAGATACGCAGTATTTT.

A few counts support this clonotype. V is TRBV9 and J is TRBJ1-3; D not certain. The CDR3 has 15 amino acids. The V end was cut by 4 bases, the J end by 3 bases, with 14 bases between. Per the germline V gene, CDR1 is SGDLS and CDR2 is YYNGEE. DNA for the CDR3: TGTGCCAGCAGCCCCCGGCCTTTGGATGGAAACACCATATATTTT. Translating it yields CASSPRPLDGNTIYF. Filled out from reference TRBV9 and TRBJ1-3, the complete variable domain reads DSGVTQTPKHLITATGQRVTLRCSPRSGDLSVYWYQQSLDQGLQFLIQYYNGEERAKGNILERFSAQQFPDLHSELNLSSLELGDSALYFCASSPRPLDGNTIYFGEGSWLTVV.

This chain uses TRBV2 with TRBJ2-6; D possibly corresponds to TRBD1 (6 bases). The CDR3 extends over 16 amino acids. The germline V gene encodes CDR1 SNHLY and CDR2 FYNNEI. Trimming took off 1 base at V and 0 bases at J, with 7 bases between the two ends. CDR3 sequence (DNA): TGTGCCAGCAGTGAAGGGACAGTCTCTGGGGCCAACGTCCTGACTTTC. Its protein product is CASSEGTVSGANVLTF.

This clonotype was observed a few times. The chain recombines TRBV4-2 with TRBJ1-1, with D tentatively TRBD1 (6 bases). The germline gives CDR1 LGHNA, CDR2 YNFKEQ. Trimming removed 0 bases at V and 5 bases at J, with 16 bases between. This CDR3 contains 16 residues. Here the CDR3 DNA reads TGTGCCAGCAGCCAAGATCCGGGCAGGGGAGGGACTGAAGCTTTCTTT. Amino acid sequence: CASSQDPGRGGTEAFF.

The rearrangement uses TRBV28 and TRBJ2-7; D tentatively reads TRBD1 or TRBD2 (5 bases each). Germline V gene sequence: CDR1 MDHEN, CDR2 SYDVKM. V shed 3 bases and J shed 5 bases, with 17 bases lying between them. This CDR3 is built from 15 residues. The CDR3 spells CASSFIRDRAHEQYF. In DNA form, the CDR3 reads TGTGCCAGCAGTTTTATCAGGGACCGAGCCCACGAGCAGTACTTC.

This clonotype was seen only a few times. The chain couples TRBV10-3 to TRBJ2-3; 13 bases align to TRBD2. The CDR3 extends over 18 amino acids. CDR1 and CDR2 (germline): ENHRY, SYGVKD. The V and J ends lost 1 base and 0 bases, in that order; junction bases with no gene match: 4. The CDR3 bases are TGTGCCATCAGTGAGTGGGGACTAGCGGGGACTAGCACAGATACGCAGTATTTT. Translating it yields CAISEWGLAGTSTDTQYF.

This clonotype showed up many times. CDR3 nucleotide sequence: TGTGCCACCAGTGAACCCGACGCAGATACGCAGTATTTT. Protein product: CATSEPDADTQYF. This chain uses TRBV24-1 with TRBJ2-3; D not certain. The V gene lost 4 bases and the J gene lost 4 bases, with 8 bases spanning the gap. From germline, CDR1 is KGHDR and CDR2 SFDVKD. This CDR3 is built from 13 residues.